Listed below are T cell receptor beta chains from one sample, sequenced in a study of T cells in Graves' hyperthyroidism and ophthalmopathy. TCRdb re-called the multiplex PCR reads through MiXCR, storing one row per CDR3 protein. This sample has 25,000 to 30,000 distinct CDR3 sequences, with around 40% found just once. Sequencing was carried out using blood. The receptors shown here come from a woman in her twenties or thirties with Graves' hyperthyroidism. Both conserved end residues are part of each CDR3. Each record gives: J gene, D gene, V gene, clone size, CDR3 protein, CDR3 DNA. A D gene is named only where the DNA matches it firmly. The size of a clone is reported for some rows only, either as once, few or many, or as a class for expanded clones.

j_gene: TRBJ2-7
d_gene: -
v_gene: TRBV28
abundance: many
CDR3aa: CASRVPGREQYF
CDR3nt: TGTGCCAGCAGAGTCCCGGGGAGGGAGCAGTACTTC

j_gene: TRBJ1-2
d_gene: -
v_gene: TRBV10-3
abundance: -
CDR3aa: CAISAGVDRDGYTF
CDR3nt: TGTGCCATCAGCGCAGGGGTAGATAGAGATGGCTACACCTTC

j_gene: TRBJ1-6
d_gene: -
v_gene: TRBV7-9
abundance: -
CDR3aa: CASSDGAGTPLHF
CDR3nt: TGTGCCAGCAGCGATGGCGCGGGGACCCCCCTCCACTTT

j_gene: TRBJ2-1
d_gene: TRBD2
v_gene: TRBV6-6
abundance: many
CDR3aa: CASGGAGPYNEQFF
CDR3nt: TGTGCCAGCGGTGGAGCGGGGCCTTACAATGAGCAGTTCTTC

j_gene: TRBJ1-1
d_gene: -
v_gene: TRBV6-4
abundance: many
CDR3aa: CASSEGDNAEAFF
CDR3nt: TGTGCCAGCAGTGAAGGGGACAACGCTGAAGCTTTCTTT

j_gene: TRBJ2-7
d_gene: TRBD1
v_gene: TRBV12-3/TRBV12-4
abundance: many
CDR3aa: CASSFGTGHYEQYF
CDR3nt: TGTGCCAGCAGCTTCGGGACAGGGCACTACGAGCAGTACTTC

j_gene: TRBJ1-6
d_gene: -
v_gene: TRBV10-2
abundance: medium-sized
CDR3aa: CASSDSGRSYNSPLHF
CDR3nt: TGCGCCAGCAGTGATTCGGGGAGGTCCTATAATTCACCCCTCCACTTT

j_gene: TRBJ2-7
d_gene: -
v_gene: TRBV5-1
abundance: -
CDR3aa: CASSTGAAYEQYF
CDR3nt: TGCGCCAGCAGCACGGGGGCAGCCTACGAGCAGTACTTC

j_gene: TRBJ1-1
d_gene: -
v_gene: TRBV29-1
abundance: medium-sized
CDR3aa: CSVRPGWDTEAFF
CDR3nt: TGCAGCGTTCGACCAGGGTGGGACACTGAAGCTTTCTTT

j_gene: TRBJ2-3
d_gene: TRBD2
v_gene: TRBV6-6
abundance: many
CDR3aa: CASRLAGADTQYF
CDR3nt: TGTGCCAGCAGACTAGCGGGAGCTGATACGCAGTATTTT

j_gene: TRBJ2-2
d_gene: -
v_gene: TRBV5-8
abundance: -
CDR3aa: CASSSALNTGELFF
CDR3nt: TGTGCCAGCAGCTCCGCCCTTAACACCGGGGAGCTGTTTTTT

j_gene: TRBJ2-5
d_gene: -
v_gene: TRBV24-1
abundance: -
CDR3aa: CATSDFGRDQETQYF
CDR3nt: TGTGCCACCAGTGATTTCGGCAGGGACCAAGAGACCCAGTACTTC

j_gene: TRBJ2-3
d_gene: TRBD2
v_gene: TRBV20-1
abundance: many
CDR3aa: CSETSGLPTDTQYF
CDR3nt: TGCAGCGAGACTAGCGGTCTTCCCACAGATACGCAGTATTTT

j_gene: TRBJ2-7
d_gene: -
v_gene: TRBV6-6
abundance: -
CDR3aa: CAGSSPGAHEQYF
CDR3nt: TGTGCCGGCAGCTCCCCCGGGGCCCACGAGCAGTACTTC

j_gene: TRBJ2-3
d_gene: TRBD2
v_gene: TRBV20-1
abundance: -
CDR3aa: CSARGGSTDTQYF
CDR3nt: TGCAGTGCTCGGGGGGGGAGCACAGATACGCAGTATTTT

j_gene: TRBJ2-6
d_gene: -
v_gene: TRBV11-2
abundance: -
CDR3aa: CASSLGWVPAF
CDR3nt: TGTGCCAGCAGCTTAGGCTGGGTACCAGCTTTC

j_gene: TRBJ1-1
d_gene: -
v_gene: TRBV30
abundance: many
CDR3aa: CACGLDKNTEAFF
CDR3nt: TGTGCCTGCGGATTAGACAAGAACACTGAAGCTTTCTTT

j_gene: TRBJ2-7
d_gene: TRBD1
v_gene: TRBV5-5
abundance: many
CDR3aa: CASSTTGVYEQYF
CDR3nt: TGTGCCAGCAGCACAACAGGGGTCTACGAGCAGTACTTC

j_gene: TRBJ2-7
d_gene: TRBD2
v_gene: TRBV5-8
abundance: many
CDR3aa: CASSRGLAGGTPHEQYF
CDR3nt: TGTGCCAGCAGCCGGGGACTAGCGGGAGGCACCCCCCACGAGCAGTACTTC

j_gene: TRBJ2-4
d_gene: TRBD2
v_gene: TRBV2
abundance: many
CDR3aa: CASSEASSGTSGINIQYF
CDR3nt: TGTGCCAGCAGTGAAGCGTCCTCAGGGACTAGCGGGATAAACATTCAGTACTTC

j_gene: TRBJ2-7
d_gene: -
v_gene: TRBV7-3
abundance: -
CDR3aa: CASSPEVGLAVGGHYEQYF
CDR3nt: TGTGCCAGCAGCCCAGAAGTCGGGCTAGCGGTTGGGGGCCACTACGAGCAGTACTTC

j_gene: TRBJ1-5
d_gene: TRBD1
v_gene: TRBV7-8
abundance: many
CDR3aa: CASSFSPQGWHQPQHF
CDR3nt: TGTGCCAGCAGCTTCTCCCCACAGGGGTGGCATCAGCCCCAGCATTTT

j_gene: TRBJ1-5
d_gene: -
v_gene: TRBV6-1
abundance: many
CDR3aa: CASTRGRLQEPQHF
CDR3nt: TGTGCCAGCACCCGAGGCAGGCTTCAGGAGCCCCAGCATTTT

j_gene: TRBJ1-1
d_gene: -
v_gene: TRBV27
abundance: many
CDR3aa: CASSLSGVREAFF
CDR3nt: TGTGCCAGCAGTTTATCGGGAGTCAGGGAGGCTTTCTTT

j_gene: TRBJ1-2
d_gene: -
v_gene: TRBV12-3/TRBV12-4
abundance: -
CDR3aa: CASSLAGGICYGYTF
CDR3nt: TGCGCCAGCAGTTTAGCGGGGGGAATCTGCTATGGCTACACCTTC

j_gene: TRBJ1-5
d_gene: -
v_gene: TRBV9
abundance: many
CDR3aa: CASSVDEGRNQPQHF
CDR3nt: TGTGCCAGCAGCGTAGATGAGGGTAGGAATCAGCCCCAGCATTTT

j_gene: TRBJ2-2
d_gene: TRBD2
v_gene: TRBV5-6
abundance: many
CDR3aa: CASSSYGLAGSRSNTGELFF
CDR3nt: TGTGCCAGCAGCTCGTATGGACTAGCGGGATCGAGGTCAAACACCGGGGAGCTGTTTTTT

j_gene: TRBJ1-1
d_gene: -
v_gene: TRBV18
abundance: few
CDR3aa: CASSQKWEGGTEAFF
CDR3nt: TGTGCCAGCTCACAAAAATGGGAGGGGGGGACTGAAGCTTTCTTT

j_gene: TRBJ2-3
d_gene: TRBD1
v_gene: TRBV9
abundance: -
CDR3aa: CASNVLGGADTHYF
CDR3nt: TGTGCCAGCAACGTTCTAGGGGGCGCAGATACGCACTATTTT

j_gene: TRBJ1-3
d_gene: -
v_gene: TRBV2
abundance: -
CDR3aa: CASRRRKENTIYF
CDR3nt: TGTGCCAGCAGAAGAAGGAAAGAAAACACCATATATTTT

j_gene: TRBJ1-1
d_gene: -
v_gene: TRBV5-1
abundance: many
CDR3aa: CASSLDHRAGNTEAFF
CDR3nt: TGCGCCAGCAGCTTAGACCACAGGGCGGGGAACACTGAAGCTTTCTTT